The source of this T cell receptor (beta chain) is a study of regulatory T cells in long-lasting Graves disease. This clonotype was found many times. Assembly of TCR beta libraries relied on iRepertoire HTBI primers together with Arm-PCR of CDR3 regions. One entry per CDR3 protein, called by TCRdb with MiXCR from the multiplex PCR reads. The data hold about 310,000 distinct CDR3 sequences, with 18% observed a single time. Trimming removed 0 bases at V and 0 bases at J, with 12 bases between. Looked up from germline, CDR1 is SQVTM and CDR2 is ANQGSEA. The CDR3 consists of 16 residues. Time point described: newly diagnosed GD, antithyroid drugs for less than 3 months. PBMC RNA served as the TCR library source.

The sample was peripheral blood mononuclear cells (PBMCs), taken at new diagnosis, from a patient treated with antithyroid drugs. The chain carries TRBV29-1 and TRBJ1-3; weak D call: TRBD1 (6 bases). This clonotype originated in a female donor with Graves disease. The CDR3 DNA reads TGCAGCGTTGAAGATCCGGACAGTTCCTCTGGAAACACCATATATTTT. It specifies CSVEDPDSSSGNTIYF.